The TCR beta chain described here comes from a study of regulatory T cells in long-lasting Graves disease. According to the study, TCR beta libraries were built with iRepertoire HTBI primers and CDR3-region Arm-PCR. TCRdb itself ran the multiplex PCR reads through MiXCR, one entry per CDR3 protein. The sample consists of 350,000 to 500,000 distinct CDR3 sequences, about 14% of them appearing once. This clonotype was found many times. The sample's time point: newly diagnosed GD, antithyroid drugs for less than 3 months. PBMCs provided the RNA from which the TCR library was made. A further study also used this sample, focusing on T cells in Graves' hyperthyroidism and ophthalmopathy. That source adds: The study based diagnoses on clinical symptoms, serum thyroxine and TRAb, thyroid ultrasound and orbital computed tomography.

Sequencing was performed on peripheral blood mononuclear cells (PBMCs), taken at new diagnosis, from a patient treated with antithyroid drugs. This receptor was obtained from a woman aged 50 to 60 with Graves disease.

Here the CDR3 DNA reads TGTGCCAGCAGTCCGGTGGGACCAGGATCGTATAGCAATCAGCCCCAGCATTTT. Protein: CASSPVGPGSYSNQPQHF. The chain has TRBV28 and TRBJ1-5; maybe TRBD1 (5 bases). Trimming pared 5 bases from V and 0 bases from J, leaving 20 bases between. Germline CDR1 is MDHEN and CDR2 is SYDVKM. This CDR3 is built from 18 residues.